The clone carrying this T cell receptor beta chain has just one count. Each participant's cohort was designated according to participant-reported clinical history. This sample was included in a study of blood T cell repertoires in COVID-19. For the study at large: There were acute and convalescent COVID-19 samples, and they came from the United States, Italy and Spain. PBMCs, B-cell-depleted T cells, or T cells provided the cDNA or gDNA that made up the material.

CDR1 and CDR2 from the germline V gene are SGDLS and YYNGEE. This CDR3 region has 15 residues. Trimming took 4 bases from V and 3 from J; bases not matched to a gene: 4. Authors' methods: Amplifying reference gene primers gave estimates of nucleated cell counts. Libraries were prepared by immunoSEQ multiplex PCR; TCRdb keeps only in-frame clonotypes and omits some of them. The D gene and trimming were derived from the DNA, and the V and J assignments and clone size from that table. The table shows 200,000 to 250,000 clones, with roughly 85% occurring only once. The sequencing input was PBMCs or T cells enriched from blood (not recorded which). V gene TRBV9 combines with J gene TRBJ2-1, with 10 bases aligning to TRBD2. The clonotype comes from a woman aged 40 to 50 with acute COVID-19. The CDR3 DNA follows: TGTGCCAGCAGCCGTAGCGGGGGGATCTACAATGAGCAGTTCTTC. This codes for CASSRSGGIYNEQFF. The whole variable domain, remainder taken from reference TRBV9 and TRBJ2-1, is DSGVTQTPKHLITATGQRVTLRCSPRSGDLSVYWYQQSLDQGLQFLIQYYNGEERAKGNILERFSAQQFPDLHSELNLSSLELGDSALYFCASSRSGGIYNEQFFGPGTRLTVL.